Shown below are 19 T cell receptor beta chains from a single sample sequenced in a study of T-cell memory formation after mild COVID-19. TCRdb processed the 5' RACE reads anew with MiXCR; each CDR3 protein has one entry. The sample consists of roughly 110,000 distinct CDR3 sequences, about 15% of them appearing once. What was sequenced was PBMCs or a T cell subset sorted from them (not recorded which). These receptor sequences come from an adult woman who had mild COVID-19 (a few samples of this study predate the infection). Cell type and time point are not known.

V and J are TRBV9 and TRBJ2-5, with TRBD2 matching 14 bases. V gave up 0 bases and J gave up 5 bases; unmatched junction bases: 3. Germline assignment: CDR1 SGDLS and CDR2 YYNGEE. CDR3 length: 16 residues. CDR3 sequence (DNA): TGTGCCAGCAGCGTAGAAAGGACTAGCGGGGGGGAGACCCAGTACTTC. Translating gives CASSVERTSGGETQYF.

The chain combines TRBV9 with TRBJ2-3, with TRBD2 matching 14 bases. Germline V gene lookup returns CDR1 SGDLS and CDR2 YYNGEE. The V gene end was trimmed by 4 bases and the J gene end by 0 bases; junction bases not matched to a gene: 4. This CDR3 is 17 amino acids long. The CDR3 sequence: CASSPGTSGGSTDTQYF. The CDR3 region has the DNA TGTGCCAGCAGCCCAGGGACTAGCGGGGGTAGCACAGATACGCAGTATTTT.

Only a few counts were recorded for this clonotype. The V call is TRBV9, the J call TRBJ2-2; no firm D call. In germline, CDR1 is SGDLS, CDR2 YYNGEE. The CDR3 has 13 amino acids. Trimming took 6 bases from V and 0 from J, leaving 6 bases between them. The CDR3 DNA follows: TGTGCCAGCATGGAGACGAACACCGGGGAGCTGTTTTTT. Protein product: CASMETNTGELFF. Full variable domain (rest looked up from reference TRBV9 and TRBJ2-2): DSGVTQTPKHLITATGQRVTLRCSPRSGDLSVYWYQQSLDQGLQFLIQYYNGEERAKGNILERFSAQQFPDLHSELNLSSLELGDSALYFCASMETNTGELFFGEGSRLTVL.

CDR3: CASSFPGDGQFF. The CDR3 DNA follows: TGTGCCAGCAGCTTCCCCGGGGATGGGCAGTTCTTC. This sequence joins TRBV7-8 and TRBJ2-1, with a weak D call TRBD2 (5 bases). Between the trimmed V and J ends, which lost 3 bases and 12 bases, there was a span of 12 bases. The CDR3 runs to 12 residues. In germline, CDR1 is SGHVS, CDR2 FQNEAQ.

The sample holds one count of this clonotype. The V gene is TRBV20-1, the J gene TRBJ2-7; the match to TRBD1 covers 8 bases. J lost 7 bases, V lost 0 bases, and 11 bases had no gene match. The CDR3 contains 15 residues. Germline assignment: CDR1 DFQATT and CDR2 SNEGSKA (reference sequence). The CDR3 region has the DNA TGCAGTGCTAGAGATTGGGACAGGCCCAATGGGGAGCAGTACTTC. This gives the protein CSARDWDRPNGEQYF.

The chain carries TRBV27 and TRBJ2-7; no clear D gene. V gave up 1 base and J gave up 6 bases, with 10 bases separating them. Per the germline V gene, CDR1 is MNHEY and CDR2 is SMNVEV (reference sequence). CDR3 length equals 13 residues. The CDR3 sequence: CASSLFPAGEQYF. DNA for the CDR3: TGTGCCAGCAGTTTATTTCCAGCCGGCGAGCAGTACTTC.

This clonotype was counted only a few times. This sequence joins TRBV6-5 and TRBJ1-1; no reliable D call. This CDR3 is 16 amino acids long. V lost 2 bases and J 8 bases, leaving 21 bases between the germline ends. Germline-derived CDR1 and CDR2 are MNHEY and SVGAGI. This CDR3 is CASSYPPSGNTVEAFF. For the CDR3, the DNA is TGTGCCAGCAGTTACCCCCCGTCGGGGAACACTGTGGAAGCTTTCTTT.

This chain links TRBV6-2 or TRBV6-3 with TRBJ2-1; 10 bases match TRBD2. V was clipped by 8 bases and J by 9 bases; unmatched bases: 7. Germline loops: CDR1 MNHEY, CDR2 SVGEGT. This CDR3 is 13 amino acids long. CDR3 protein: CASSSGSSGEQFF. The CDR3 DNA reads TGTGCCAGCTCTAGCGGGAGTTCTGGTGAGCAGTTCTTC.

In its sample, this clonotype was seen a few times. The gene calls are TRBV7-2 and TRBJ2-7; D is possibly TRBD1 (6 bases). The CDR3 covers 15 residues. CDR1 SGHTA and CDR2 FQGNSA come from the germline V gene. Trimming removed 0 bases at V and 3 bases at J, with 12 bases between. This CDR3 reads CASSLAGTSGYEQYF. CDR3 in DNA: TGTGCCAGCAGCTTAGCAGGGACAAGCGGCTACGAGCAGTACTTC. Using reference TRBV7-2 and TRBJ2-7 for the parts outside the CDR3, the full variable domain is GAGVSQSPSNKVTEKGKDVELRCDPISGHTALYWYRQSLGQGLEFLIYFQGNSAPDKSGLPSDRFSAERTGGSVSTLTIQRTQQEDSAVYLCASSLAGTSGYEQYFGPGTRLTVT.

This chain connects TRBV12-3 or TRBV12-4 to TRBJ2-3, with D tentatively TRBD1 (5 bases). CDR3 length: 16 residues. V was shortened by 3 bases and J by 4 bases, with 17 bases between the two germline ends. The CDR3 DNA reads as TGTGCCAGCAGTTTGGGTGCGGCAGGGTGGGCAGATACGCAGTATTTT. Protein product: CASSLGAAGWADTQYF.

The chain combines TRBV3-1 with TRBJ2-7; D call uncertain. The CDR3 has 14 residues. Germline V gives CDR1 LGHDT, CDR2 YNNKEL (reference sequence). The V gene lost 6 bases and the J gene lost 0 bases, with 12 bases spanning the gap. DNA for the CDR3: TGTGCCAGCAGTTCTGACACGAGCTCCTACGAGCAGTACTTC. This codes for CASSSDTSSYEQYF.

By share, this clonotype ranks as medium-sized (0.01 to 0.1%). The chain carries TRBV20-1 and TRBJ2-1; D may be TRBD2 (5 bases). V was trimmed by 4 bases and J by 3 bases, leaving 16 bases between them. This CDR3 is 15 amino acids long. Germline-derived CDR1 and CDR2 are DFQATT and SNEGSKA (reference sequence). The CDR3 nucleotides read TGCAGTGCTACCCCACCCCTCGGGGTCTACAATGAGCAGTTCTTC. Protein sequence: CSATPPLGVYNEQFF.

The chain joins TRBV6-2 or TRBV6-3 to TRBJ2-7; TRBD1 aligns across 10 bases. The V segment lost 8 bases and the J segment 1 base; nucleotides outside the gene matches: 8. The CDR3 has 15 amino acids. Per germline, CDR1 MNHEY and CDR2 SVGEGT. The CDR3 sequence: CASCTDRGPSYEQYF. In DNA, the CDR3 is TGTGCCAGCTGCACCGACAGGGGGCCTTCCTACGAGCAGTACTTC.

The genes are TRBV24-1 and TRBJ2-2; TRBD2 matches 8 bases. Germline trimming cut 7 bases from V and 9 bases from J; bases unmatched to any gene: 9. Per the germline V gene, CDR1 is KGHDR and CDR2 is SFDVKD. This CDR3 has 14 amino acids. The CDR3 DNA sequence: TGTGCCACCAGCGAGGGAGCGGGGGCCCGGGAGCTGTTTTTT. It is translated as CATSEGAGARELFF.

This chain connects TRBV6-5 to TRBJ2-7; D call uncertain. CDR1 and CDR2 from the germline V gene are MNHEY and SVGAGI. The CDR3 has 13 residues. With 5 bases removed from V and 0 bases from J, the gap between germline ends came to 8 bases. The CDR3 loop reads CASSALSSYEQYF. DNA for the CDR3: TGTGCCAGCAGTGCCCTCAGCTCCTACGAGCAGTACTTC.

This chain uses TRBV12-3 or TRBV12-4 with TRBJ2-5; TRBD1 aligns across 9 bases. Unmatched junction bases numbered 6, after V lost 8 bases and J lost 5 bases. The CDR3 totals 13 residues. CDR3 amino acids: CASEDRGRETQYF. The CDR3 nucleotides are TGTGCCAGCGAGGACAGGGGACGGGAGACCCAGTACTTC.

This clonotype was seen a few times. This sequence joins TRBV19 and TRBJ2-7; D unresolved. CDR1 is LNHDA and CDR2 is SQIVND in the germline V gene (reference sequence). This CDR3 region has 14 residues. The V end lost 5 bases, the J end lost 6 bases, and 17 bases lay between the germline ends. In DNA form, the CDR3 reads TGTGCCAGTAGTCCTTCTCGGGCATATGGCGAGCAGTACTTC. Translated, it gives CASSPSRAYGEQYF.

The chain uses TRBV9 and TRBJ1-2; D is perhaps TRBD1 (5 bases). The CDR3 spans 14 residues. Germline V CDR1 and CDR2: SGDLS, YYNGEE. V was pared by 0 bases and J by 8 bases, with 14 bases between. The CDR3 DNA sequence: TGTGCCAGCAGCGTAGGAACGGGGCTACTCGGCTACACCTTC. This translates into CASSVGTGLLGYTF.

The chain uses TRBV7-6 and TRBJ2-7; 8 nucleotides agree with TRBD2. The CDR3 is 16 amino acids. The V segment lost 4 bases and the J segment 2 bases; nucleotides outside the gene matches: 10. CDR1 is SGHVS, CDR2 FNYEAQ, per germline. The CDR3 region has the DNA TGTGCCAGCAGCTCCCCCTACGGCGGGGGGACCTACGAGCAGTACTTC. This encodes CASSSPYGGGTYEQYF.